This entry concerns a single T cell receptor beta chain. Its specificity is unknown. These data originate in a study of graft-versus-host responses after intestinal transplantation. Across the study: Induction with anti-thymocyte globulin, then tacrolimus and steroids for about 3 years, was given to all recipients. General study results and limits: Some GvH clones appeared in ileal mucosa or blood before recipient bone marrow. When patients had graft-donor T cell macrochimerism, their allografts held high graft-versus-host to host-versus-graft clonal ratios. Peak levels of circulating GvH clones tracked with early post-transplant HvG declines.

TCRdb's copy holds only in-frame clones and misses some; the assay was immunoSEQ multiplex PCR. This table has over 75,000 clones, approximately 85% appearing once. The TCR sequence derives from a human patient who received an intestinal transplant, so some T cells may come from the graft donor. The input for sequencing was PBMCs, taken 255 days after intestinal transplant.

The CDR3 sequence: CASSVGQGNEQFF. The CDR3, as DNA: TGTGCCAGCAGCGTAGGCCAGGGCAATGAGCAGTTCTTC. V is TRBV9 and J is TRBJ2-1, with D maybe TRBD1 (5 bases). Germline CDR1 SGDLS, CDR2 YYNGEE. The CDR3 runs 13 residues. Trimming took off 0 bases at V and 6 bases at J, with 7 bases between the two ends.